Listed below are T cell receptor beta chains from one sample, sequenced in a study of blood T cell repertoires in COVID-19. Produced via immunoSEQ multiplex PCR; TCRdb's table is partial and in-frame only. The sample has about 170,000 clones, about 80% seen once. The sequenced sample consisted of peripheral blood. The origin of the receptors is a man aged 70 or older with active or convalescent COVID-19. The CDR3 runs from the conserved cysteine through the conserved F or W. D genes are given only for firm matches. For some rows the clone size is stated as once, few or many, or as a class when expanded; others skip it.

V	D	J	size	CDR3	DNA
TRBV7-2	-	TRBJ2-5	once	CASSLQGHPGTQYF	TGTGCCAGCAGCTTGCAGGGTCATCCTGGGACCCAGTACTTC
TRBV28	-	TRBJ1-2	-	CASSLTRVGNYGYTF	TGTGCCAGCAGTTTAACCAGGGTCGGGAACTATGGCTACACCTTC
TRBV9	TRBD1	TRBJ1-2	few	CASSPSVGGDPSTGAYGYTF	TGTGCCAGCAGCCCCTCGGTAGGGGGCGATCCCAGCACTGGAGCCTATGGCTACACCTTC
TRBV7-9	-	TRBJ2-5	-	CASSLALGGERQETQYF	TGTGCCAGCAGCTTAGCGCTTGGCGGAGAACGCCAAGAGACCCAGTACTTC
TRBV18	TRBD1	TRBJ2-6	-	CASSPLIRDSPFSGANVLTF	TGTGCCAGCTCACCACTGATCCGGGACAGTCCTTTCTCTGGGGCCAACGTCCTGACTTTC
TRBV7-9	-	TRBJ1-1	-	CASSRDIMNTEAFF	TGTGCCAGCAGCCGGGACATTATGAACACTGAAGCTTTCTTT
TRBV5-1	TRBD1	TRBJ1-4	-	CASSSQPGQGDEKLFF	TGCGCCAGCAGCTCCCAGCCGGGACAGGGAGATGAAAAACTGTTTTTT
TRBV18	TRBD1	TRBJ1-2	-	CASSTGQDLGGYTF	TGTGCCAGCTCAACTGGACAGGATCTAGGTGGCTACACCTTC
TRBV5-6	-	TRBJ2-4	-	CASSLTGIYIQYF	TGTGCCAGCAGCTTGACAGGGATCTACATTCAGTACTTC
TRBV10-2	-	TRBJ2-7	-	CASSEAYSSYEQYF	TGCGCCAGCAGTGAGGCCTACTCTTCCTACGAGCAGTACTTC
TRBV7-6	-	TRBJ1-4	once	CASSLAGSANEKLFF	TGTGCCAGCAGCTTAGCAGGGAGCGCTAATGAAAAACTGTTTTTT
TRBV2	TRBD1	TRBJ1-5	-	CASSEGGTGTLSNQPQHF	TGTGCCAGCAGTGAAGGTGGGACAGGGACTCTTAGCAATCAGCCCCAGCATTTT
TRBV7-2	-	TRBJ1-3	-	CASSLSGIFGNTIYF	TGTGCCAGCAGCTTATCGGGGATTTTTGGAAACACCATATATTTT
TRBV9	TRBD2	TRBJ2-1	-	CASSVVPSGSSYNEQFF	TGTGCCAGCAGCGTAGTTCCTAGCGGGAGCTCCTACAATGAGCAGTTCTTC
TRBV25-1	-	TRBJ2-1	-	CASSLELANNEQFF	TGTGCCAGCAGTCTGGAACTAGCAAACAATGAGCAGTTCTTC
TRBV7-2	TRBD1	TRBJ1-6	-	CASSLGVDRVNSPLHF	TGTGCCAGCAGCTTAGGGGTGGACAGGGTCAATTCACCCCTCCACTTT
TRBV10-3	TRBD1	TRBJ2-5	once	CAISDPRGRRETQYF	TGTGCCATCAGTGATCCGAGGGGGCGCCGCGAGACCCAGTACTTC
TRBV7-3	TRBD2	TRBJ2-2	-	CASSSGLADTGELFF	TGTGCCAGCAGCTCGGGACTAGCGGACACCGGGGAGCTGTTTTTT
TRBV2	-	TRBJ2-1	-	CASSPDYSYNEQFF	TGTGCCAGCAGTCCGGACTATTCCTACAATGAGCAGTTCTTC
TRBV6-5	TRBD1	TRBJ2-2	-	CASSKTGENTGELFF	TGTGCCAGCAGTAAGACAGGGGAGAACACCGGGGAGCTGTTTTTT
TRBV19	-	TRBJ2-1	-	CASSIAGAAYNEQFF	TGTGCCAGTAGTATAGCAGGGGCTGCCTACAATGAGCAGTTCTTC
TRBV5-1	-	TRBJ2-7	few	CASSLGGWDIYEQYF	TGCGCCAGCAGCTTGGGAGGGTGGGACATTTACGAGCAGTACTTC
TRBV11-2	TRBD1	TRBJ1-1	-	CASSPETGAAEAFF	TGTGCCAGCAGCCCCGAGACAGGGGCGGCTGAAGCTTTCTTT
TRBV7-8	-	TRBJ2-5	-	CASSPGDSQYF	TGTGCCAGCAGCCCGGGAGACTCCCAGTACTTC
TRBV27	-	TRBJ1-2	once	CASSSGWEGYTF	TGTGCCAGCAGTTCCGGGTGGGAGGGCTACACCTTC
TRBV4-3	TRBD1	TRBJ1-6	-	CASSQGQGARSPLHF	TGCGCCAGCAGCCAAGGGCAGGGGGCGCGTTCACCCCTCCACTTT
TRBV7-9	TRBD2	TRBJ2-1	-	CASSLARGANNEQFF	TGTGCCAGCAGCTTAGCGCGGGGGGCGAACAATGAGCAGTTCTTC
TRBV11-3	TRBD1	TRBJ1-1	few	CASSSAGQGNTEAFF	TGTGCCAGCAGCTCTGCGGGACAGGGGAACACTGAAGCTTTCTTT
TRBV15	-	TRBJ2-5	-	CATSRDWAKGETQYF	TGTGCCACCAGCAGAGATTGGGCAAAGGGGGAGACCCAGTACTTC
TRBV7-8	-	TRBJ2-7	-	CASRPVWGHEQYF	TGTGCCAGCAGGCCTGTTTGGGGCCACGAGCAGTACTTC
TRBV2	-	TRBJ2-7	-	CASTERLQHLAYEQYF	TGTGCCAGCACTGAGAGGCTTCAGCACTTAGCCTACGAGCAGTACTTC
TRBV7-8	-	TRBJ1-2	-	CASSSRTGTDYGYTF	TGTGCCAGCAGCAGCCGGACTGGCACAGACTATGGCTACACCTTC
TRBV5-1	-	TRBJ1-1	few	CASSLNKGGRAFF	TGCGCCAGCAGCTTGAATAAAGGAGGTCGCGCTTTCTTT
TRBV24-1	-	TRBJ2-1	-	CATSEGQGGGFSYNEQFF	TGTGCCACCAGTGAAGGTCAGGGTGGCGGCTTTTCCTACAATGAGCAGTTCTTC
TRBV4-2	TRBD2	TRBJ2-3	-	CASSQERDDYARASGEYSTDTQYF	TGTGCCAGCAGCCAAGAGCGGGATGACTACGCCCGGGCTAGCGGAGAATACTCCACAGATACGCAGTATTTT
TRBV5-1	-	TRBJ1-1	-	CASSPSPAEAFF	TGCGCCAGCAGCCCGTCTCCGGCTGAAGCTTTCTTT
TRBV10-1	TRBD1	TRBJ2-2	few	CASSRDRDSGELFF	TGCGCCAGCAGCCGGGACAGGGATTCCGGGGAGCTGTTTTTT
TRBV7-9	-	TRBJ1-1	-	CASSLSAPRDTEAFF	TGTGCCAGCAGCTTAAGCGCCCCCAGGGACACTGAAGCTTTCTTT
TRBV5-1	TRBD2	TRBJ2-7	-	CASRFRAGAGLYEQYF	TGCGCCAGCAGGTTTAGGGCGGGAGCGGGCCTCTACGAGCAGTACTTC
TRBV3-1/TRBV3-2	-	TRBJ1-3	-	CASSQDLRRTEGPGNTIYF	TGTGCCAGCAGCCAAGATCTGAGGCGTACGGAGGGACCTGGAAACACCATATATTTT
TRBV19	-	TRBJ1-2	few	CASSINIGGNYGYTF	TGTGCCAGTAGTATTAACATTGGAGGGAACTATGGCTACACCTTC
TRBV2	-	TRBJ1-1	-	CASSSPAGSREAFF	TGTGCCAGCAGTTCCCCGGCCGGGAGCCGTGAAGCTTTCTTT
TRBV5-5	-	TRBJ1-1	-	CASSLAGGQDEAFF	TGTGCCAGCAGCTTGGCCGGAGGGCAGGATGAAGCTTTCTTT
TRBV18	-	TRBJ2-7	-	CASSSAGASEQYF	TGTGCCAGCTCAAGTGCAGGGGCCAGCGAGCAGTACTTC
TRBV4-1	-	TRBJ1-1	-	CASSQDPITEAFF	TGCGCCAGCAGCCAAGATCCAATTACTGAAGCTTTCTTT
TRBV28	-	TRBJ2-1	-	CAAGREISYNEQFF	TGTGCCGCGGGCCGGGAAATCTCCTACAATGAGCAGTTCTTC
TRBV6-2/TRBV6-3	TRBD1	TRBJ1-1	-	CASRPTGAGNTEAFF	TGTGCCAGCAGGCCTACAGGGGCCGGGAACACTGAAGCTTTCTTT
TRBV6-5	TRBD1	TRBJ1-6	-	CASRTGQGGNSPLHF	TGTGCCAGCAGGACCGGACAGGGTGGTAATTCACCCCTCCACTTT
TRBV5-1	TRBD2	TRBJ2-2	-	CASSPQLAVETGELFF	TGCGCCAGCAGCCCACAACTAGCGGTAGAGACCGGGGAGCTGTTTTTT